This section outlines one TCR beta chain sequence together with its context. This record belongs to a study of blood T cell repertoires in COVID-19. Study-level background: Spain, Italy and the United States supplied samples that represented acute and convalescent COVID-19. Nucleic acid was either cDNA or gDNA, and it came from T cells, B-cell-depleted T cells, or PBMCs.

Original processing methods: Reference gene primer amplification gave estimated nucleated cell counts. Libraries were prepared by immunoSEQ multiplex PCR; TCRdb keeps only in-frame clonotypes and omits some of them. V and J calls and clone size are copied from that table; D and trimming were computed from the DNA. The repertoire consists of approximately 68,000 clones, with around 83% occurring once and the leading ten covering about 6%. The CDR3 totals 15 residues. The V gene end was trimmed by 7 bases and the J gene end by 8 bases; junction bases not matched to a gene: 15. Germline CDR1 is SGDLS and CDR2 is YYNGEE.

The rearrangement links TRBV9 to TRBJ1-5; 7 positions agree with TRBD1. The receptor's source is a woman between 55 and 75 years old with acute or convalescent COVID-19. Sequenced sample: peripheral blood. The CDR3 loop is CASARTGTSGEPQHF. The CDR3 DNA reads TGTGCCAGCGCCCGGACAGGAACGAGTGGGGAGCCCCAGCATTTT.